In its sample, the clone carrying this T cell receptor beta chain was seen once. This sample was taken from a study of blood T cell repertoires in COVID-19. TCRdb's table, derived via immunoSEQ multiplex PCR, lists solely in-frame clones and lacks some. The sample contains approximately 200,000 clones, 85% of which appear only once. Membership in each cohort depended on participant-reported clinical history. CDR1 SGHRS and CDR2 YFSETQ come from the germline V gene. Trimming removed 0 bases from V and 0 bases from J; junction bases left unmatched: 6. The CDR3 extends over 17 amino acids. This sequence joins TRBV5-1 and TRBJ2-3, with TRBD2 matching 8 bases. This receptor was obtained from a man aged 35 to 55 who had recovered from COVID-19. The sequencing input was PBMCs or T cells enriched from blood (not recorded which). CDR3: CASSLGVSGASTDTQYF. In nucleotides, the CDR3 is TGCGCCAGCAGCTTGGGGGTTAGCGGGGCTAGCACAGATACGCAGTATTTT.